This T cell receptor beta chain comes out of a study of cytomegalovirus exposure and HLA in healthy donors. The trim removed 4 bases at V and 2 bases at J, leaving 5 bases unmatched. CDR1 and CDR2 (germline): MNHNY, SVGAGI (reference sequence). CDR3 length: 15 amino acids. This clone showed up just once. PCR was performed using 60 Vbeta and 13 Jbeta primers. Sequencing used immunoSEQ multiplex PCR; TCRdb keeps in-frame clones, though not all of them. The sample yields about 190,000 clones, around four fifths seen once. The genes are TRBV6-6 and TRBJ2-3; 8 bases are a match to TRBD1. The receptor was isolated from a woman under 30 in good health and CMV-seronegative. Sequences were obtained from PBMCs. The CDR3 nucleotides are TGTGCCAGCAGTTTCCAGGGGGCAAACACAGATACGCAGTATTTT. Residues: CASSFQGANTDTQYF.